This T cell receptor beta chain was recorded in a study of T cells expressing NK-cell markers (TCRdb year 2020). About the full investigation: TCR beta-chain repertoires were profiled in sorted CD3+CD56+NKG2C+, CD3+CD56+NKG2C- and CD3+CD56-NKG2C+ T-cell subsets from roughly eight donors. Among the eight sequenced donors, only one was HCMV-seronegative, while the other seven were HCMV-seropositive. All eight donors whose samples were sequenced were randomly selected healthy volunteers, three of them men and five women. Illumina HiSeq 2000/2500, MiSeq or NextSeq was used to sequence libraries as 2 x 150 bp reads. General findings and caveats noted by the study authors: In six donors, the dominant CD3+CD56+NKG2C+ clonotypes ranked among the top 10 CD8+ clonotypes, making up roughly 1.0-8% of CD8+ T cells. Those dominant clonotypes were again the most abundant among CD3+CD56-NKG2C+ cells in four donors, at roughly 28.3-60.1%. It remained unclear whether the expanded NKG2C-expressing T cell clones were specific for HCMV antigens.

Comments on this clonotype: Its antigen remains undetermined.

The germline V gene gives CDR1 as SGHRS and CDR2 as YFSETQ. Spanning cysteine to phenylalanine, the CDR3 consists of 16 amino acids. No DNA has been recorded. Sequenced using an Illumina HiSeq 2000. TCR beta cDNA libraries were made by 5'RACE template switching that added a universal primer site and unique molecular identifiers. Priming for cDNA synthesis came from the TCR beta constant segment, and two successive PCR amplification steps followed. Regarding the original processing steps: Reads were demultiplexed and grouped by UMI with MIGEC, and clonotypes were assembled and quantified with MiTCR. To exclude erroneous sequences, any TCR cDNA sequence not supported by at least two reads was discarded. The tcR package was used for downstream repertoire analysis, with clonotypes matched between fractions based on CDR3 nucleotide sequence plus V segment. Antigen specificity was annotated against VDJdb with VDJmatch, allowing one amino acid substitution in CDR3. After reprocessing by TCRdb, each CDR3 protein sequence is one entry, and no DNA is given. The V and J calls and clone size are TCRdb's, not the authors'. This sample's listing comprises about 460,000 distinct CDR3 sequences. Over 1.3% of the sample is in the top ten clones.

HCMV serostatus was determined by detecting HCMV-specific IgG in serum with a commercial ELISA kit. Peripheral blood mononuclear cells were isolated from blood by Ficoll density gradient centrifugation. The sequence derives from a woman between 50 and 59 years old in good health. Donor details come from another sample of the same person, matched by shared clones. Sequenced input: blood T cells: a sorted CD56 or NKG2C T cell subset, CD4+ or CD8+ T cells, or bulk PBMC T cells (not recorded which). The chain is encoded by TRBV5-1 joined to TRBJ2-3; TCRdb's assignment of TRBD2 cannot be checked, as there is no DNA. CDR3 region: CASTSGGRAGTDTQYF.